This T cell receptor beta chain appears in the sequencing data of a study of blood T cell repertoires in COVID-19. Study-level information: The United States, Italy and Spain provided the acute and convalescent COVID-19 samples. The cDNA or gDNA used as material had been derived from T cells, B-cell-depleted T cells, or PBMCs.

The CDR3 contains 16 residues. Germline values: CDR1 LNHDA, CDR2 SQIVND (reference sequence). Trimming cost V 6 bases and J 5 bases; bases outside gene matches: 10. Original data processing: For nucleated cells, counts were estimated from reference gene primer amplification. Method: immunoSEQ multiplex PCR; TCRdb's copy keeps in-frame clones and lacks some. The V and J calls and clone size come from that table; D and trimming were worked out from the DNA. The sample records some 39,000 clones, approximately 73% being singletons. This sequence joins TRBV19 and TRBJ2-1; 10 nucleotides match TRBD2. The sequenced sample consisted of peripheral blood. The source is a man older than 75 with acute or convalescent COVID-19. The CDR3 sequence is CASRGSGGSSNNEQFF. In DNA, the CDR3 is TGTGCCAGTAGGGGTAGCGGGGGGAGCTCAAACAATGAGCAGTTCTTC.